This T cell receptor (beta chain) originates from a study of shared clonotypes between healthy human individuals (TCRdb year 2020). For the study in its entirety: The cohort comprised a couple of women and a few men aged 18 to 49 years. For each donor, CD4 naive and CD4 memory were each given three plates, CD8 naive was given two plates, and CD8 memory was given one plate. To estimate repertoire size and how much clonotype sharing occurs between individuals, the study deeply sequenced the blood TCR repertoires of five or six healthy adults. Different laboratories and diverse techniques were used to prepare libraries and sequence TCR repertoires, to increase sequencing depth and limit assay-specific biases. Per donor, leukapheresis produced somewhere between about 0.85 and 9.5 billion PBMCs. On the study overall, not on this receptor specifically: Clonotypes shared by all four sorted-subset donors showed higher generation probabilities than non-shared clonotypes. Based on pairwise subsampling, the degree of clonotype sharing among donors was expected to be affected by sequencing depth. Because the study included a small number of donors, the genetic and exposure-history diversity represented was limited. Naive subsets generally had larger estimated clonotype richness than memory subsets. Even with the large sequencing depth, rarefaction of the sorted-subset datasets indicated that sequencing was incomplete. Only blood was sampled, and tissue TCR repertoires likely differ from those in blood. Around 5% of naive CD4, approximately 3.7% of naive CD8, approximately 2.2% of memory CD4, and roughly 0.4% of memory CD8 clonotypes were shared across a few donors.

A word on this clone: It has no known antigen specificity. Base qualities are not recorded, but no much larger clone differs from it by a single base.

For the CD8 naive samples, CD45RO-negative cells were positively selected for CCR7, yielding a CD45RA+CCR7+ population from which TemRA cells were excluded. Healthy HIV-negative adults with no recently reported acute infections or vaccinations were included as donors. Every donor was a Caucasian adult residing in Nashville, Tennessee, USA. Blood was obtained by leukapheresis, after which PBMCs were separated by Ficoll-Histopaque density gradient centrifugation and cryopreserved in liquid nitrogen vapor phase. Analytical flow cytometry was used to check the purity and quantity of every magnetically sorted T cell population. Genomic DNA was isolated from every sorted fraction and measured by UV absorbance on a Nanodrop 2000c. Using the deep immunoSEQ assay, multiplex PCR amplified TCR CDR3 regions from genomic DNA. Genomic DNA extracted from each cell subset was distributed evenly over all wells of several immunoSEQ 96-well plates, and each plate served as one replicate. For sorted subsets, each replicate PCR was loaded with roughly 190 ng genomic DNA, equivalent to roughly 30,000 T cell genomes. Purified libraries were measured with a Qubit 3.0 fluorometer, size-checked on a Bioanalyzer 2100, and measured again with the KAPA Library Quantification kit. A separate single-read 150-cycle Illumina NextSeq 550 flow cell was used to sequence each immunoSEQ 96-well plate. Concerning the study's data processing: Because only junctional sequences without quality scores were contained in the immunoSEQ output, filtering matching that applied to full-length reads could not be performed. Sequences were annotated with PyIR, a Python wrapper for IgBLAST v1.9, using IMGT germline references to assign V/J genes and CDR3. Reads were removed for weak V/J assignments (E-value above 1e-6), missing CDR3, stop codons, out-of-frame junctions, or ambiguous translated residues. V3J clonotypes were defined as sequences sharing an identical inferred V gene, J gene, and CDR3 amino acid sequence. Percentage overlap between repertoires was computed as shared unique clonotypes divided by the size of the smaller repertoire. Repertoire richness was assessed with RTK rarefaction, the Chao1 estimator, and Recon v2.1 estimates of unobserved clonotypes. Generation probabilities were computed with OLGA for all TCRbeta clonotypes obtained by the gDNA method from four donors. TCRdb provides this immuneACCESS table in a form limited to in-frame rearrangements. Some clones are lacking; in checked studies, under half of them reflect an unresolved V gene, and why the rest are absent is not known. That table is the source of V, J and clone size, and D and trimming were worked out from the DNA. The sample has hundreds of thousands of clones on record, nearly 97% of them singletons. 0.11% of the sample goes to the ten largest clones.

CDR1 SQVTM and CDR2 ANQGSEA are derived from the germline V gene. Trimming costs V 3 bases and J 7 bases, and their ends lie 16 bases apart. The CDR3 spans 14 residues, from the cysteine through the phenylalanine. CDR3 DNA is the only sequence kept; it has 42 bases, read in frame from the first base. This chain is built from TRBV29-1 and TRBJ2-1, and possibly TRBD1, on 6 matching bases. The sequenced sample consisted of naive CD8+ T cells sorted from blood. Sample cell subset or site, as interpreted from the label and publication: CD45RA+CCR7+. The source is a woman in her twenties or thirties in good health. The sequenced DNA is TGCAGCGTTGACGACAGGTCCTTGGGGAATGAGCAGTTCTTC. Its protein is CSVDDRSLGNEQFF.